The 30 T cell receptor beta chains below all came from one sample that was sequenced in a study of blood T cell repertoires in COVID-19. Sequencing was performed with immunoSEQ multiplex PCR; in TCRdb, only in-frame clones are kept and a portion is missing. The data contain 150,000 to 200,000 clones, roughly nine tenths of them singletons. Sequenced sample: peripheral blood. These receptors were collected from an older woman with COVID-19, enrolled during active disease.

V usage is TRBV30 and J usage is TRBJ1-2; unclear D gene. V was cut by 0 bases and J by 3 bases, with 8 bases left in between. The germline V gene encodes CDR1 GTSNPN and CDR2 SVGIG (reference sequence). CDR3 size: 13 residues. DNA of the CDR3: TGTGCCTGGAGTGTCCGGGGAGACTATGGCTACACCTTC. This sequence encodes CAWSVRGDYGYTF.

V usage is TRBV18 and J usage is TRBJ2-7, with 12 bases lining up with TRBD2. Germline V CDR1 and CDR2: KGHSH, LQKENI. CDR3 length: 16 residues. With 1 base clipped from V and 4 bases from J, the junction kept 5 bases outside the gene matches. CDR3 residues: CASSPRGLAGPYEQYF. In DNA, the CDR3 is TGTGCCAGCTCACCACGGGGACTAGCGGGCCCTTACGAGCAGTACTTC.

This clone was detected a few times. This chain connects TRBV24-1 to TRBJ1-2; D gene ambiguous. V was trimmed by 7 bases and J by 2 bases, leaving 13 bases between them. This CDR3 comprises 14 residues. Per germline, CDR1 KGHDR and CDR2 SFDVKD. The CDR3 reads CATRANGDNYGYTF. As DNA, the CDR3 is TGTGCCACCAGAGCAAACGGAGACAACTATGGCTACACCTTC.

The chain employs TRBV6-6 and TRBJ1-1; perhaps TRBD1 as D (5 bases). Germline assignment: CDR1 MNHNY and CDR2 SVGAGI (reference sequence). This CDR3 region has 13 residues. Trimming shortened V by 7 bases and J by 0 bases, and 9 bases separated the two germline ends. The CDR3 loop reads CASTGKMNTEAFF. The CDR3 nucleotides read TGTGCCAGCACAGGGAAAATGAACACTGAAGCTTTCTTT.

The V and J genes are TRBV2 and TRBJ1-6; 9 bases match TRBD1. Germline assignment: CDR1 SNHLY and CDR2 FYNNEI. Losses at the gene ends were 5 bases for V and 7 bases for J; bases not matched to a gene: 6. This CDR3 is built from 15 residues. The CDR3 region has the DNA TGTGCCAGCAGTCCCGGGACAGGGTTAAATTCACCCCTCCACTTT. This encodes CASSPGTGLNSPLHF.

A few counts support this clone. The chain has TRBV7-3 and TRBJ2-3, with 8 bases matching TRBD2. After removal of 5 bases from V and 4 bases from J, the junction contained 8 bases not matched to a gene. This CDR3 spans 15 amino acids. Germline lookup yields CDR1 SGHTA and CDR2 FQGTGA. The CDR3 DNA follows: TGTGCCAGCAGCGGGAGCGGGAGTGTTGCAGATACGCAGTATTTT. Translating gives CASSGSGSVADTQYF.

The chain has TRBV5-4 and TRBJ1-5, with D unclear. There are 16 residues in the CDR3. With 0 bases removed from V and 5 bases from J, the gap between germline ends came to 15 bases. Germline CDR1 is SGHNT and CDR2 is YYREEE (reference sequence). CDR3 region: CASSLVGRGAHQPQHF. DNA for the CDR3: TGTGCCAGCAGCTTGGTGGGTCGGGGAGCCCATCAGCCCCAGCATTTT.

The J gene is TRBJ1-2, the V gene TRBV20-1; D unresolved. Germline V lookup: CDR1 DFQATT, CDR2 SNEGSKA (reference sequence). V lost 5 bases and J 4 bases, leaving 8 bases between the germline ends. The CDR3 contains 11 residues. Written as DNA, the CDR3 is TGCAGTGCTCCGCCCAGCTATGGCTACACCTTC. This codes for CSAPPSYGYTF.

This chain links TRBV7-2 with TRBJ2-7; TRBD2 matches at 14 bases. The J segment lost 4 bases and the V segment lost 5 bases, leaving 7 bases of the junction unmatched. This CDR3 comprises 16 residues. Germline lookup yields CDR1 SGHTA and CDR2 FQGNSA. Here the CDR3 DNA reads TGTGCCAGCAGCCGGGGACTAGCGGGAGATATATACGAGCAGTACTTC. It translates to CASSRGLAGDIYEQYF.

V and J are TRBV2 and TRBJ2-2; D gene uncertain. The CDR3 covers 13 residues. V lost 6 bases and J 2 bases, leaving 7 bases between the germline ends. Germline V gene data show CDR1 as SNHLY and CDR2 as FYNNEI. CDR3 DNA sequence: TGTGCCAGCAGACAAGTAAACACCGGGGAGCTGTTTTTT. Amino acid sequence: CASRQVNTGELFF.

The V gene is TRBV7-2, the J gene TRBJ2-7; 12 bases fit TRBD2. The CDR3 totals 15 residues. V was pared by 6 bases and J by 0 bases, with 3 bases of the junction left unmatched. CDR1 is SGHTA and CDR2 is FQGNSA in the germline V gene. CDR3 loop: CASSRTSGISYEQYF. Written as DNA, the CDR3 is TGTGCCAGCAGTCGGACTAGCGGGATCTCCTACGAGCAGTACTTC.

As to this clone: At one of its ends the junction is not consistent with the germline gene, which may arise from a read error. The chain has TRBV5-1 and TRBJ1-5; tentatively, D is TRBD1 (6 bases). The germline V gene has CDR1 SGHRS and CDR2 YFSETQ. This CDR3 region has 14 residues. The CDR3 loop reads CASSLDGGKQPQHF. In DNA form, the CDR3 reads TGCGCCAGCAGCTTGGATGGGGGCAAGCAGCCCCAGCATTTT.

This clone was observed a handful of times. The genes are TRBV3-1 (or the pseudogene TRBV3-2) and TRBJ2-7; 13 bases fit TRBD2. From germline, CDR1 is LGHDT and CDR2 YNNKEL (reference sequence). This CDR3 has 15 residues. V lost 4 bases to trimming and J lost 7 bases; unmatched junction nucleotides: 7. In DNA, the CDR3 is TGTGCCAGCAGCCTCGGGACTAGCGGGGCCTGGGAGCAGTACTTC. This encodes CASSLGTSGAWEQYF.

V gene TRBV5-5 combines with J gene TRBJ1-2; no firm D call. Germline CDR1 reads SGHKS; CDR2 reads YYEKEE (reference sequence). The CDR3 is 15 amino acids. V was cut by 4 bases and J by 8 bases, with 21 bases left in between. This CDR3 is CASSIPMGESGGYTF. Written as DNA, the CDR3 is TGTGCCAGCAGCATACCCATGGGCGAGTCAGGAGGCTACACCTTC.

A word on this clone: At the DNA level, this CDR3 is encoded by other sequences in the same sample as well. This chain links TRBV4-2 with TRBJ2-7; 7 bases are a match to TRBD2. The germline V gene encodes CDR1 LGHNA and CDR2 YNFKEQ. The trim removed 0 bases at V and 7 bases at J, leaving 9 bases unmatched. The CDR3 runs 15 residues. DNA of the CDR3: TGTGCCAGCAGCCAAGATCGGCGGGAGACGGGGGAGCAGTACTTC. This sequence encodes CASSQDRRETGEQYF.

This chain links TRBV11-3 with TRBJ2-2; TRBD1 might be the D (6 bases). Germline CDR1 is SGHNT and CDR2 is YENEEA. The CDR3 sequence is 13 residues long. Trimming took off 2 bases at V and 5 bases at J, with 6 bases between the two ends. The CDR3: CASSLRGTGELFF. CDR3 sequence (DNA): TGTGCCAGCAGCTTAAGGGGGACCGGGGAGCTGTTTTTT.

The rearrangement joins TRBV25-1 to TRBJ1-1; D is uncertain. Per the germline V gene, CDR1 is MGHDK and CDR2 is SYGVNS. Trimming took off 5 bases at V and 1 base at J, with 14 bases between the two ends. The CDR3 is 15 residues long. The CDR3 protein is CASSPIRGENTEAFF. The CDR3 nucleotides read TGTGCCAGCAGTCCGATTCGCGGGGAGAACACTGAAGCTTTCTTT.

The chain recombines TRBV7-9 with TRBJ1-6; 8 nucleotides line up with TRBD1. Germline lookup yields CDR1 SEHNR and CDR2 FQNEAQ (reference sequence). The J segment lost 10 bases and the V segment lost 9 bases, leaving 11 bases of the junction unmatched. The CDR3 spans 14 residues. This chain's CDR3 is CASRKTGEESPLHF. The DNA for the CDR3 is TGTGCCAGTAGGAAGACAGGGGAAGAATCACCCCTCCACTTT.

With regard to this clone: The same CDR3 arises from other DNA sequences in this sample as well. J is TRBJ1-1 and V is TRBV18, with 7 bases aligning to TRBD1. CDR1 is KGHSH and CDR2 is LQKENI in the germline V gene. V was pared by 2 bases and J by 1 base, with 1 base of the junction left unmatched. The CDR3 extends over 14 amino acids. The CDR3 loop reads CASSPDRANTEAFF. The CDR3 nucleotides read TGTGCCAGCTCACCAGACAGGGCGAACACTGAAGCTTTCTTT.

The CDR3: CASSLIGDTQYF. CDR3 sequence (DNA): TGCGCCAGCAGCCTCATCGGGGATACGCAGTATTTT. This chain uses TRBV4-3 with TRBJ2-3, with no clear D. Germline assignment: CDR1 LGHNA and CDR2 YSLEER. This CDR3 is built from 12 residues. V shed 4 bases and J shed 6 bases, with 8 bases lying between them.

The chain couples TRBV14 to TRBJ2-7, with 8 bases lining up with TRBD2. Germline V gene lookup returns CDR1 SGHDN and CDR2 FVKESK. The CDR3 is 15 residues long. V trimming: 6 bases; J trimming: 0 bases; junction bases outside the gene matches: 7. DNA for the CDR3: TGTGCCAGCAGGCCTACTAGCGGTCGCTCCTACGAGCAGTACTTC. Amino acid sequence: CASRPTSGRSYEQYF.

V and J are TRBV29-1 and TRBJ1-2, with TRBD1 matching over 10 bases. With 7 bases clipped from V and 5 bases from J, the junction kept 10 bases outside the gene matches. CDR3 length equals 14 residues. Germline CDR1 reads SQVTM; CDR2 reads ANQGSEA. The CDR3 DNA follows: TGCAGCGCCTCCCCCGGGACAGGGGAATATGGCTACACCTTC. This codes for CSASPGTGEYGYTF.

The gene calls are TRBV5-1 and TRBJ2-1; tentative D call: TRBD2 (6 bases). Per the germline V gene, CDR1 is SGHRS and CDR2 is YFSETQ. This CDR3 has 14 amino acids. The V end was cut by 0 bases, the J end by 5 bases, with 9 bases between. The CDR3 region has the DNA TGCGCCAGCAGCTTGGTGGGACTCGACAATGAGCAGTTCTTC. Protein product: CASSLVGLDNEQFF.

The chain couples TRBV9 to TRBJ2-3; D is possibly TRBD2 (6 bases). Germline assignment: CDR1 SGDLS and CDR2 YYNGEE. The length of the CDR3 is 13 residues. The V end lost 4 bases, the J end lost 4 bases, and 10 bases lay between the germline ends. In DNA, the CDR3 is TGTGCCAGCAGCATGCGGGGCCCAGATACGCAGTATTTT. Translating it yields CASSMRGPDTQYF.

This chain connects TRBV7-2 to TRBJ2-7, with 15 nucleotides matching TRBD2. CDR1 is SGHTA, CDR2 FQGNSA, per germline. The CDR3 extends over 18 amino acids. The J segment lost 6 bases and the V segment lost 5 bases, leaving 14 bases of the junction unmatched. The CDR3 DNA reads as TGTGCCAGCAGCCTCCGGACTAGCGGGAGGGTAAGAGGGGGCGAGCAGTACTTC. This encodes CASSLRTSGRVRGGEQYF.

This clone appeared a few times. The chain couples TRBV5-8 to TRBJ2-3, with 9 bases that match TRBD2. The CDR3 loop spans 17 amino acids. Germline CDR1 is SGHTS and CDR2 is YDEGEE. V lost 1 base, J lost 3 bases, and 9 bases stayed unmatched. DNA of the CDR3: TGTGCCAGCAGCTTGATTCTAGCGGGAAAGGCGACAGATACGCAGTATTTT. Protein: CASSLILAGKATDTQYF.

CDR3 bases: TGTGCCAGTAGTCCACAGGGAACTAATGAAAAACTGTTTTTT. Its translation: CASSPQGTNEKLFF. This chain uses TRBV19 with TRBJ1-4, with D possibly matching TRBD1 (6 bases). The germline V gene encodes CDR1 LNHDA and CDR2 SQIVND (reference sequence). This CDR3 is built from 14 residues. V was shortened by 5 bases and J by 1 base, with 8 bases between the two germline ends.

The chain uses TRBV7-2 and TRBJ2-1; the D is unclear. The length of the CDR3 is 14 residues. CDR1 SGHTA and CDR2 FQGNSA come from the germline V gene. Trimming removed 2 bases from V and 7 bases from J, with 12 bases in between. The CDR3 sequence: CASSLLEFKNEQFF. CDR3 DNA: TGTGCCAGCAGCTTACTAGAATTTAAGAATGAGCAGTTCTTC.

CDR3 amino acids: CASSWVTGSDTFF. CDR3 DNA sequence: TGTGCCAGCAGCTGGGTGACAGGGAGCGATACGTTCTTC. The rearrangement joins TRBV11-3 to TRBJ2-1, with 7 bases that match TRBD1. This CDR3 has 13 amino acids. V trimming: 4 bases; J trimming: 15 bases; junction bases outside the gene matches: 12. CDR1 is SGHNT, CDR2 YENEEA, per germline.

J is TRBJ1-1 and V is TRBV4-1, with D possibly matching TRBD1 (5 bases). CDR1 is MGHRA and CDR2 is YSYEKL in the germline V gene. CDR3 length: 15 amino acids. Trimming pared 6 bases from V and 5 bases from J, leaving 19 bases between. The CDR3 loop reads CASSSSGRVVTEAFF. DNA of the CDR3: TGCGCCAGCAGTTCCTCGGGCAGGGTGGTAACTGAAGCTTTCTTT.